This paragraph covers one T cell receptor (beta chain) sequence. What it binds is not known. This entry belongs to a study of cytotoxic CD8 clonotypes in ibrutinib-treated CLL. Points from the study as a whole: Baseline clonality, higher than in age-matched healthy donors, tracked circulating CD8+ T-cell counts. Public clonotypes occurred uncommonly; on treatment, they contracted or remained stable.

The repertoire was sequenced with immunoSEQ multiplex PCR; TCRdb's copy has only in-frame clones and lacks some. The sample carries 50,000 to 60,000 clones, approximately 82% recorded once. Germline V lookup: CDR1 LNHNV, CDR2 YYDKDF (reference sequence). The length of the CDR3 is 19 residues. Trimming at V came to 2 bases and at J to 0 bases, leaving 7 bases not matched to a gene. J is TRBJ2-3 and V is TRBV15; TRBD2 matches 14 bases. Sequenced material: PBMCs, taken after 24 months of ibrutinib treatment. The clonotype was recovered from a human donor with chronic lymphocytic leukemia. The chain's CDR3 is CATSRKRLAGGISTDTQYF. The CDR3, as DNA: TGTGCCACCAGCAGAAAACGACTAGCGGGAGGGATTAGCACAGATACGCAGTATTTT.